A single sample gave rise to the 30 T cell receptor beta chains below, sequenced in a study of neurological immune-mediated disorders. TCRdb redid the calling of the 5' RACE reads with MiXCR, one entry per CDR3 protein. The sample lists more than 25,000 distinct CDR3 sequences; under 30% were seen once. Sequenced material: CD4+ T cells from blood. The receptor source for this set is a man in his fifties or sixties with HTLV-1-associated myelopathy (HAM/TSP).

This clonotype occurred many times. The chain links TRBV18 to TRBJ2-5, with D possibly matching TRBD1 (5 bases). V gave up 0 bases and J gave up 4 bases, with 9 bases separating them. The length of the CDR3 is 14 residues. CDR1 is KGHSH, CDR2 LQKENI, per germline. CDR3 coding DNA: TGTGCCAGCTCACCACCCGACAGAAGAGAGACCCAGTACTTC. It specifies CASSPPDRRETQYF.

The CDR3 region is CASSPDRGNGYTF. DNA for the CDR3: TGTGCCAGCAGCCCCGACAGGGGGAATGGCTACACCTTC. V usage is TRBV6-2 or TRBV6-3 and J usage is TRBJ1-2; 9 bases fit TRBD1. This CDR3 is 13 amino acids long. V shed 6 bases and J 6 bases; nucleotides not matched to a gene: 5. Germline CDR1 and CDR2: MNHEY and SVGEGT.

This clonotype appeared many times. CDR3 protein: CASSLAREGNTIYF. The CDR3 DNA reads TGTGCCAGCAGCTTAGCGAGGGAGGGAAACACCATATATTTT. This rearrangement joins TRBV7-6 to TRBJ1-3; unclear D gene. The germline V gene has CDR1 SGHVS and CDR2 FNYEAQ. Trimming took off 0 bases at V and 4 bases at J, with 7 bases between the two ends. The length of the CDR3 is 14 residues.

The table lists this clonotype with many counts. This chain uses TRBV7-2 with TRBJ2-7; 14 bases line up with TRBD2. This CDR3 has 15 residues. Germline lookup yields CDR1 SGHTA and CDR2 FQGNSA. V lost 2 bases and J lost 6; bases outside the gene matches: 3. The CDR3 coding sequence is TGTGCCAGCAGCTTAACGGGACTAGCGGGAGTCGAGCAGTACTTC. Its translation: CASSLTGLAGVEQYF. The full variable domain, with the rest looked up from reference TRBV7-2 and TRBJ2-7, is GAGVSQSPSNKVTEKGKDVELRCDPISGHTALYWYRQSLGQGLEFLIYFQGNSAPDKSGLPSDRFSAERTGGSVSTLTIQRTQQEDSAVYLCASSLTGLAGVEQYFGPGTRLTVT.

This clonotype was found many times. V gene TRBV24-1 combines with J gene TRBJ2-1; 8 bases match TRBD1. From germline, CDR1 is KGHDR and CDR2 SFDVKD. Trimming took 4 bases from V and 9 from J; bases not matched to a gene: 4. This CDR3 is 13 amino acids long. The CDR3 DNA reads TGTGCCACCAGTGAGGTTACAGGGGGTGAGCAGTTCTTC. It specifies CATSEVTGGEQFF.

This chain links TRBV3-1 with TRBJ2-7, with 7 bases that match TRBD2. With V trimmed by 0 bases and J by 3 bases, 5 bases remained unmatched. In germline, CDR1 is LGHDT, CDR2 YNNKEL (reference sequence). This CDR3 region has 15 residues. This CDR3 is CASSQDGLAVYEQYF. Here the CDR3 DNA reads TGTGCCAGCAGCCAAGATGGGCTAGCGGTCTACGAGCAGTACTTC.

This clonotype came up many times. The chain combines TRBV19 with TRBJ1-5; no reliable D call. The CDR3 is 14 amino acids. The V end lost 3 bases, the J end lost 5 bases, and 11 bases lay between the germline ends. Germline V gene data show CDR1 as LNHDA and CDR2 as SQIVND (reference sequence). DNA of the CDR3: TGTGCCAGTAGTATCACCCGGACCGATCAGCCCCAGCATTTT. Translated, it gives CASSITRTDQPQHF. Together with reference TRBV19 and TRBJ1-5, the CDR3 gives the full variable domain: DGGITQSPKYLFRKEGQNVTLSCEQNLNHDAMYWYRQDPGQGLRLIYYSQIVNDFQKGDIAEGYSVSREKKESFPLTVTSAQKNPTAFYLCASSITRTDQPQHFGDGTRLSIL.

This chain joins TRBV20-1 and TRBJ2-7; 7 bases are a match to TRBD2. V dropped 7 bases and J dropped 9; count of bases not matched to a gene: 12. CDR1 and CDR2 (germline): DFQATT, SNEGSKA (reference sequence). This CDR3 is built from 12 residues. The CDR3 DNA sequence: TGCAGTGTCGGCGGGAGAGGGTTGGTGCAGTACTTC. This gives the protein CSVGGRGLVQYF.

At least ten counts were recorded for this clonotype. CDR3 sequence (DNA): TGTGCCAGCAGCCAAGAATCCGGTATCAATCAGCCCCAGCATTTT. Protein sequence: CASSQESGINQPQHF. The chain links TRBV3-1 to TRBJ1-5; D remains ambiguous. The CDR3 has 15 amino acids. With 0 bases removed from V and 3 bases from J, the gap between germline ends came to 9 bases. Germline lookup yields CDR1 LGHDT and CDR2 YNNKEL (reference sequence).

This clonotype has a count of ten or more. The chain recombines TRBV20-1 with TRBJ1-1; 7 bases line up with TRBD1. CDR1 is DFQATT, CDR2 SNEGSKA, per germline (reference sequence). The length of the CDR3 is 13 residues. The CDR3 DNA reads as TGCAGCTTAGGCCGGGACAGGAACACTGAAGCTTTCTTT. This encodes CSLGRDRNTEAFF.

In this sample, this clonotype turned up many times. The chain carries TRBV7-3 and TRBJ1-2, with no clear D. Germline V CDR1 and CDR2: SGHTA, FQGTGA. The CDR3 consists of 13 residues. V lost 5 bases to trimming and J lost 8 bases, with 15 bases between them. The CDR3 region is CASSPHREGGYTF. The DNA of the CDR3 is TGTGCCAGCAGCCCTCACCGGGAGGGAGGCTACACCTTC.

This clonotype has a count of ten or more. The V and J genes are TRBV12-3 or TRBV12-4 and TRBJ1-5; D is unclear. Trimming took off 4 bases at V and 5 bases at J, with 9 bases between the two ends. This CDR3 spans 13 amino acids. CDR3 in DNA: TGTGCCAGCAGTTCTAGGTCCCATCAGCCCCAGCATTTT. This gives the protein CASSSRSHQPQHF.

This clonotype has at least ten counts. CDR3 in DNA: TGCGCCAGCAGCGGGGCAGGAGGGGGGTACGAGCAGTACTTC. It codes for CASSGAGGGYEQYF. The chain links TRBV5-1 to TRBJ2-7; D may be TRBD1 or TRBD2 (6 bases each). Germline CDR1 reads SGHRS; CDR2 reads YFSETQ. Trimming left V 4 bases short and J 4 bases short, with 15 bases between. The length of the CDR3 is 14 residues.

In this sample, this clonotype turned up many times. V usage is TRBV7-3 and J usage is TRBJ2-1, with TRBD1 matching over 8 bases. Germline V lookup: CDR1 SGHTA, CDR2 FQGTGA. V was clipped by 3 bases and J by 6 bases; unmatched bases: 7. This CDR3 has 15 residues. The CDR3 spells CASSFTGTGTNEQFF. CDR3 coding DNA: TGTGCCAGCAGCTTCACCGGGACAGGTACCAATGAGCAGTTCTTC.

This chain connects TRBV5-6 to TRBJ2-1, with TRBD2 matching 10 bases. The CDR3 runs 13 residues. Germline CDR1 is SGHDT and CDR2 is YYEEEE. The V segment lost 1 base and the J segment 13 bases; nucleotides outside the gene matches: 5. The CDR3 region has the DNA TGTGCCAGCAGCTTGTTTAGCGGGGGGTACCAGTTCTTC. It codes for CASSLFSGGYQFF.

This clonotype was counted ten times or more. This chain links TRBV6-6 with TRBJ1-1; 9 nucleotides agree with TRBD1. Germline loops: CDR1 MNHNY, CDR2 SVGAGI (reference sequence). The J segment lost 2 bases and the V segment lost 5 bases, leaving 6 bases of the junction unmatched. The CDR3 loop spans 15 amino acids. CDR3 sequence reads: CASSRNTGGNTEAFF. In DNA form, the CDR3 reads TGTGCCAGCAGTCGTAACACAGGGGGCAACACTGAAGCTTTCTTT.

The rearrangement uses TRBV20-1 and TRBJ2-1; D is possibly TRBD2 (5 bases). The germline V and J ends were trimmed by 6 bases and 5 bases, with 14 bases remaining between them. Germline V gene sequence: CDR1 DFQATT, CDR2 SNEGSKA (reference sequence). The CDR3 totals 13 residues. The CDR3 region is CSALRGRDNEQFF. CDR3 in DNA: TGCAGTGCCCTACGGGGAAGGGACAATGAGCAGTTCTTC.

V is TRBV20-1 and J is TRBJ2-3; 8 nucleotides agree with TRBD2. The CDR3 has 20 amino acids. V trimming: 0 bases; J trimming: 0 bases; junction bases outside the gene matches: 17. Germline CDR1 reads DFQATT; CDR2 reads SNEGSKA (reference sequence). For the CDR3, the DNA is TGCAGTGCTAGAGATAAACGGGGGGGGTTATGGACAGCCAGCACAGATACGCAGTATTTT. Its translation: CSARDKRGGLWTASTDTQYF.

This clonotype was seen ten or more times. The chain has TRBV12-3 or TRBV12-4 and TRBJ2-5, with TRBD1 identical over 7 bases. J was trimmed by 5 bases and V by 7 bases; bases with no gene match: 10. The CDR3 spans 14 residues. CDR3 residues: CASNQPGQWETQYF. The CDR3 DNA follows: TGTGCCAGCAATCAACCGGGACAGTGGGAGACCCAGTACTTC.

Comments on this clonotype: This may be a read error: a much more frequent sequence differs by one nucleotide. The conserved phenylalanine or tryptophan is not found at the CDR3 terminus, so this likely reflects a read error. The chain uses TRBV12-3 or TRBV12-4 and TRBJ2-1; 14 bases fit TRBD2. The CDR3 sequence is 16 residues long. The junction had 2 bases not matched to a gene; V was cut back by 1 base and J by 6 bases. The CDR3 DNA sequence: TGTGCCAGCAGTTTAGGACTAGCGGGAGGGGTCAATGAGCAGTTCATC. Protein sequence: CASSLGLAGGVNEQFI.

This clonotype was seen only a few times. This chain uses TRBV2 with TRBJ2-3; perhaps TRBD1 as D (6 bases). Per the germline V gene, CDR1 is SNHLY and CDR2 is FYNNEI. This CDR3 spans 13 amino acids. Trimming left V 8 bases short and J 2 bases short, with 11 bases between. The CDR3 reads CASARDNTDTQYF. CDR3 sequence (DNA): TGTGCCAGCGCCCGGGACAACACAGATACGCAGTATTTT.

The genes are TRBV10-3 and TRBJ2-1, with D maybe TRBD1 (6 bases). Germline V CDR1 and CDR2: ENHRY, SYGVKD. V was pared by 10 bases and J by 7 bases, with 20 bases between. This CDR3 is built from 14 residues. The CDR3 spells CATQIATGANEQFF. CDR3 nucleotides: TGTGCCACCCAAATAGCGACAGGCGCGAATGAGCAGTTCTTC.

This clonotype was detected many times. The gene calls are TRBV5-1 and TRBJ1-4; D is possibly TRBD1 (5 bases). Trimming stripped 2 bases from V and 8 bases from J, with 16 bases between. Germline loops: CDR1 SGHRS, CDR2 YFSETQ. The CDR3 sequence is 15 residues long. CDR3 region: CASSFQQGGREKLFF. Here the CDR3 DNA reads TGCGCCAGCAGCTTTCAGCAGGGAGGGAGAGAAAAACTGTTTTTT.

This chain uses TRBV12-3 or TRBV12-4 with TRBJ1-6; 9 nucleotides align to TRBD1. V was clipped by 4 bases and J by 8 bases; unmatched bases: 9. The CDR3 is 16 amino acids. The DNA of the CDR3 is TGTGCCAGCAGTTCCCCCGGCGGACAGGGGCATTCACCCCTCCACTTT. Translating gives CASSSPGGQGHSPLHF.

About this clonotype itself: This clone may be a read error of a much larger clone one base away. The chain recombines TRBV19 with TRBJ1-5, with D maybe TRBD1 (6 bases). The CDR3 runs 15 residues. Germline assignment: CDR1 LNHDA and CDR2 SQIVND (reference sequence). The CDR3 region is CASTLTPGGFQTQHF. In DNA, the CDR3 is TGTGCCAGTACCCTCACCCCCGGGGGCTTTCAGACCCAGCATTTT.

By share, this clonotype ranks as medium-sized. V usage is TRBV7-3 and J usage is TRBJ2-3, with 7 nucleotides matching TRBD1. The CDR3 covers 17 residues. Germline V gene sequence: CDR1 SGHTA, CDR2 FQGTGA. V lost 5 bases to trimming and J lost 4 bases; unmatched junction nucleotides: 15. The CDR3 sequence is CASSARATGFIPDTQYF. The CDR3 region has the DNA TGTGCCAGCAGCGCCCGCGCGACAGGGTTCATCCCAGATACGCAGTATTTT.

This clonotype has a count of ten or more. The V call is TRBV20-1, the J call TRBJ2-3, with D perhaps matching TRBD2 (7 bases). The CDR3 runs to 13 residues. Trimming cost V 1 base and J 9 bases, with 14 bases left between them. The germline CDR1 and CDR2 sequences are DFQATT and SNEGSKA (reference sequence). The CDR3: CSARGGGADTQYF. The CDR3 nucleotides read TGCAGTGCTAGAGGGGGGGGGGCCGACACGCAGTATTTT.

In DNA form, the CDR3 reads TGTGCCAGCTCACCGGGACAGTACAATGAGCAGTTCTTC. This translates into CASSPGQYNEQFF. This chain connects TRBV18 to TRBJ2-1; 7 nucleotides agree with TRBD1. The CDR3 is 13 residues long. Per germline, CDR1 KGHSH and CDR2 LQKENI. With 3 bases clipped from V and 4 bases from J, the junction kept 0 bases outside the gene matches.

This clonotype was detected a few times. This chain links TRBV12-3 or TRBV12-4 with TRBJ1-1; D is unresolved. The CDR3 length is 13 residues. V was clipped by 2 bases and J by 1 base, with 5 bases between them. This CDR3 is CASSLNENTEAFF. The CDR3 DNA sequence: TGTGCCAGCAGTTTAAATGAGAACACTGAAGCTTTCTTT.

This clonotype has ten or more counts. J is TRBJ2-1 and V is TRBV5-1; TRBD2 agrees at 7 bases. Germline CDR1 reads SGHRS; CDR2 reads YFSETQ. This CDR3 is 12 amino acids long. V trimming: 6 bases; J trimming: 10 bases; junction bases outside the gene matches: 7. This CDR3 is CASTASGPEQFF. The DNA of the CDR3 is TGCGCCAGCACGGCTAGCGGACCCGAGCAGTTCTTC.